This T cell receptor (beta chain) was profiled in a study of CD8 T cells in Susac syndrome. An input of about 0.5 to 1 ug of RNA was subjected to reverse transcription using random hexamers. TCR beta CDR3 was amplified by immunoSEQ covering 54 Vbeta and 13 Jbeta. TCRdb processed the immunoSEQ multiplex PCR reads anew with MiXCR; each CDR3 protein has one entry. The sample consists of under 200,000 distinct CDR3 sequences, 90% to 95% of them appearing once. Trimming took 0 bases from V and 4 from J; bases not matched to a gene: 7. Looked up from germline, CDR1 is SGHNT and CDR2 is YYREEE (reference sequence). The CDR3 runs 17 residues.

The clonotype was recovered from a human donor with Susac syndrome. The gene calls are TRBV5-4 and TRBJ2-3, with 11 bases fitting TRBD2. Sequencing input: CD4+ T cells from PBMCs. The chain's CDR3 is CASSLVLAGGGADTQYF. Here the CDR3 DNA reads TGTGCCAGCAGCTTGGTTCTAGCGGGAGGTGGGGCAGATACGCAGTATTTT.